The 24 T cell receptor beta chains reported below all come from one sample, sequenced in a study. TCRdb itself ran the 5' RACE reads through MiXCR, one entry per CDR3 protein. The sample lists approximately 40,000 distinct CDR3 sequences, under 25% occurring once. Tregs were sorted as CD4+CD25+CD127-/low cells. Sequencing was carried out using Tregs sorted from blood. Source of these receptors: a female donor with breast cancer.

The chain links TRBV7-8 to TRBJ2-5; the D is unclear. Germline CDR1 SGHVS, CDR2 FQNEAQ. This CDR3 is built from 14 residues. V dropped 4 bases and J dropped 4 bases, with 13 bases sitting between them. CDR3 DNA sequence: TGTGCCAGCAGCTCATTTGTTGGTCTAGAGACCCAGTACTTC. It encodes CASSSFVGLETQYF.

The V call is TRBV7-9, the J call TRBJ2-7; D possibly corresponds to TRBD2 (6 bases). The CDR3 extends over 13 amino acids. The V and J ends lost 5 bases and 3 bases respectively, with 11 bases between them. CDR1 is SEHNR and CDR2 is FQNEAQ in the germline V gene (reference sequence). The CDR3 here is CASSDRDFYEQYF. The CDR3 DNA follows: TGTGCCAGCAGCGATCGGGACTTCTACGAGCAGTACTTC.

This clonotype was counted only a few times. The rearrangement uses TRBV5-1 and TRBJ2-7; the match to TRBD2 covers 12 bases. Germline CDR1 is SGHRS and CDR2 is YFSETQ. CDR3 size: 15 residues. V shed 3 bases and J 6 bases; nucleotides not matched to a gene: 7. The CDR3 bases are TGCGCCAGCAGCTCTTCTAGCGGGAGGGCTCTCGAGCAGTACTTC. Translation: CASSSSSGRALEQYF. The whole variable domain, remainder taken from reference TRBV5-1 and TRBJ2-7, is KAGVTQTPRYLIKTRGQQVTLSCSPISGHRSVSWYQQTPGQGLQFLFEYFSETQRNKGNFPGRFSGRQFSNSRSEMNVSTLELGDSALYLCASSSSSGRALEQYFGPGTRLTVT.

The J gene is TRBJ2-7, the V gene TRBV20-1; D ambiguous. The CDR3 spans 13 residues. CDR1 and CDR2 from the germline V gene are DFQATT and SNEGSKA (reference sequence). The ends were cut back, 3 bases at V and 0 bases at J, with 9 bases in the middle. This CDR3 is CSARIPTSYEQYF. The CDR3 nucleotides are TGCAGTGCTAGGATCCCCACCTCCTACGAGCAGTACTTC.

The table lists this clonotype with a count of one. This sequence joins TRBV19 and TRBJ2-1; the match to TRBD2 covers 11 bases. The CDR3 has 15 residues. CDR1 and CDR2 from the germline V gene are LNHDA and SQIVND (reference sequence). Trimming at V came to 2 bases and at J to 6 bases, leaving 3 bases not matched to a gene. CDR3 in DNA: TGTGCCAGTAGTATATTACTAGCGGGAGTCAATGAGCAGTTCTTC. Translation gives CASSILLAGVNEQFF.

The J gene is TRBJ2-1, the V gene TRBV24-1; no firm D call. Trimming removed 4 bases from V and 3 bases from J, with 15 bases in between. The germline CDR1 and CDR2 sequences are KGHDR and SFDVKD. This CDR3 has 16 amino acids. The CDR3 DNA reads as TGTGCCACCAGTGAGAGATCCGGTCACGTCTACAATGAGCAGTTCTTC. Protein: CATSERSGHVYNEQFF.

Only a few counts were recorded for this clonotype. CDR3 sequence reads: CASSLYGTRTYEQYF. As DNA, the CDR3 is TGTGCCAGCAGTTTATACGGGACACGGACCTACGAGCAGTACTTC. The genes are TRBV28 and TRBJ2-7; a weak D match, TRBD1 (6 bases). V was cut by 1 base and J by 2 bases, with 12 bases left in between. The CDR3 consists of 15 residues. Germline values: CDR1 MDHEN, CDR2 SYDVKM. The entire variable domain, with the rest obtained from reference TRBV28 and TRBJ2-7, is as follows: DVKVTQSSRYLVKRTGEKVFLECVQDMDHENMFWYRQDPGLGLRLIYFSYDVKMKEKGDIPEGYSVSREKKERFSLILESASTNQTSMYLCASSLYGTRTYEQYFGPGTRLTVT.

This clonotype was detected ten times or more. The V gene is TRBV4-1, the J gene TRBJ2-4; maybe TRBD2 (6 bases). The CDR3 is 17 residues long. CDR1 and CDR2 from the germline V gene are MGHRA and YSYEKL. The V and J ends lost 3 bases and 2 bases respectively, with 17 bases between them. CDR3 nucleotides: TGCGCCAGCAGCCAGCTCGGGACTGGTTCTCCCAAAAACATTCAGTACTTC. Translating it yields CASSQLGTGSPKNIQYF.

By sample fraction, this clonotype is medium-sized (0.01 to 0.1%). The chain is built from TRBV4-1 and TRBJ1-5; TRBD1 aligns across 9 bases. This CDR3 has 15 amino acids. V trimming: 3 bases; J trimming: 3 bases; junction bases outside the gene matches: 3. Germline CDR1 and CDR2: MGHRA and YSYEKL. CDR3 protein: CASSQRTGVNQPQHF. As DNA, the CDR3 is TGCGCCAGCAGCCAGCGGACAGGGGTCAATCAGCCCCAGCATTTT.

Only a few counts were recorded for this clonotype. The chain uses TRBV7-6 and TRBJ2-7; either TRBD1 or TRBD2 may fit D (5 bases each). This CDR3 contains 15 residues. The germline V gene has CDR1 SGHVS and CDR2 FNYEAQ. V was shortened by 1 base and J by 0 bases, with 10 bases between the two germline ends. This CDR3 reads CASSLGPGPSYEQYF. CDR3 DNA: TGTGCCAGCAGCTTAGGTCCGGGACCCTCCTACGAGCAGTACTTC.

On this clonotype: This may come from a read error, since a much larger clone is one base off. The chain carries TRBV6-6 and TRBJ1-5, with unresolved D. The CDR3 is 17 amino acids. V was cut by 0 bases and J by 2 bases, with 14 bases left in between. Germline CDR1 is MNHNY and CDR2 is SVGAGI (reference sequence). The CDR3 DNA reads TGTGCCAGCAGTTACTCCCTCGGGCTACCCGGCAATCAGCCCCAGCATTTT. Encoded protein: CASSYSLGLPGNQPQHF.

This clonotype is medium-sized (0.01 to 0.1%). The rearrangement uses TRBV6-5 and TRBJ2-7; 9 bases fit TRBD1. The CDR3 length is 16 residues. From germline, CDR1 is MNHEY and CDR2 SVGAGI. V lost 2 bases, J lost 1 base, and 6 bases stayed unmatched. The CDR3 loop is CASSYRGQGTSYEQYF. CDR3 DNA: TGTGCCAGCAGTTACCGAGGACAGGGGACATCCTACGAGCAGTACTTC.

On this clonotype: Its ends do not fully match the called genes, so a read error is possible. The J gene is TRBJ2-3, the V gene TRBV29-1, with 11 bases that match TRBD2. Germline V gives CDR1 SQVTM, CDR2 ANQGSEA. The CDR3 contains 14 residues. The chain's CDR3 is CSVSTSGNTDTQKF. For the CDR3, the DNA is TGCAGCGTCTCGACTAGCGGGAACACAGATACGCAGAAGTTT.

The gene calls are TRBV7-8 and TRBJ2-2; TRBD2 matches 11 bases. V shed 2 bases and J 3 bases; nucleotides not matched to a gene: 8. The CDR3 totals 18 residues. CDR1 is SGHVS, CDR2 FQNEAQ, per germline. For the CDR3, the DNA is TGTGCCAGCAGCTTATCTCGGGGTAGCGGGAGGGACACCGGGGAGCTGTTTTTT. It yields the protein CASSLSRGSGRDTGELFF. The full variable domain, in which reference TRBV7-8 and TRBJ2-2 provide the parts outside the CDR3, is GAGVSQSPRYKVAKRGQDVALRCDPISGHVSLFWYQQALGQGPEFLTYFQNEAQLDKSGLPSDRFFAERPEGSVSTLKIQRTQQEDSAVYLCASSLSRGSGRDTGELFFGEGSRLTVL.

This clonotype came up many times. The J gene is TRBJ2-3, the V gene TRBV20-1; 11 bases align to TRBD2. CDR1 and CDR2 from the germline V gene are DFQATT and SNEGSKA (reference sequence). The CDR3 is 16 residues long. V shed 2 bases, J shed 2 bases, and the junction held 6 bases outside the gene matches. CDR3 amino acids: CSARTSGSVVTDTQYF. The CDR3 DNA is TGCAGTGCTAGAACTAGCGGGAGCGTGGTCACAGATACGCAGTATTTT.

This clonotype was counted ten times or more. V gene TRBV5-1 combines with J gene TRBJ1-3, with D hard to call. Germline V gives CDR1 SGHRS, CDR2 YFSETQ. V lost 4 bases, J lost 1 base, and 9 bases lay in between. This CDR3 comprises 14 residues. In DNA form, the CDR3 reads TGCGCCAGCAGCGCGGGATTTTCTGGAAACACCATATATTTT. Protein: CASSAGFSGNTIYF.

CDR3 nucleotide sequence: TGTGCCAGCAGCCAAGATTTGGCCTCCAATCAGCCCCAGCATTTT. This translates into CASSQDLASNQPQHF. The chain employs TRBV4-2 and TRBJ1-5; D is unclear. V was cut by 0 bases and J by 3 bases, with 9 bases left in between. Looked up from germline, CDR1 is LGHNA and CDR2 is YNFKEQ. The CDR3 contains 15 residues.

This clonotype came up many times. V gene TRBV6-6 combines with J gene TRBJ1-2, with 7 bases matching TRBD1. The germline CDR1 and CDR2 sequences are MNHNY and SVGAGI (reference sequence). V shed 5 bases, J shed 8 bases, and the junction held 11 bases outside the gene matches. The CDR3 runs to 14 residues. The CDR3 sequence is CASSQQGSSLGYTF. The CDR3 coding sequence is TGTGCCAGCAGTCAACAGGGGTCCTCTTTAGGCTACACCTTC.

A word on this clonotype: This may be a read error, as it is one base from a much larger clone. The J gene is TRBJ2-7, the V gene TRBV7-9; D gene ambiguous. Between the trimmed V and J ends, which lost 6 bases and 0 bases, there was a span of 9 bases. CDR1 is SEHNR, CDR2 FQNEAQ, per germline (reference sequence). The CDR3 is made up of 13 amino acids. The CDR3 coding sequence is TGTGCCAGCAGTCGACCAGGCTCCTACGAGCAGTACTTC. Encoded protein: CASSRPGSYEQYF.

This clonotype came up a few times. The CDR3 does not end in the conserved phenylalanine or tryptophan, so this is likely a read error. The chain recombines TRBV9 with TRBJ2-3, with D maybe TRBD2 (8 bases). The CDR3 runs to 15 residues. Germline CDR1 SGDLS, CDR2 YYNGEE. V lost 2 bases, J lost 5 bases, and 15 bases lay in between. The CDR3 nucleotides read TGTGCCAGCAGCGTCCGGGAGGGGGCCGGAGATACGCAGTATTCT. Translating it yields CASSVREGAGDTQYS.

By sample fraction, this clonotype is medium-sized (0.01 to 0.1%). The V call is TRBV29-1, the J call TRBJ1-2; 7 positions match TRBD1. Germline loops: CDR1 SQVTM, CDR2 ANQGSEA. CDR3 size: 11 residues. V shed 8 bases, J shed 6 bases, and the junction held 6 bases outside the gene matches. Written as DNA, the CDR3 is TGCAGCCTGGAACAGGGGAATGGCTACACCTTC. Its protein is CSLEQGNGYTF. The full variable domain, its missing parts supplied by reference TRBV29-1 and TRBJ1-2, is SAVISQKPSRDICQRGTSLTIQCQVDSQVTMMFWYRQQPGQSLTLIATANQGSEATYESGFVIDKFPISRPNLTFSTLTVSNMSPEDSSIYLCSLEQGNGYTFGSGTRLTVV.

Worth noting for this clonotype: One junction end disagrees with the germline gene, perhaps due to a read error. This chain uses TRBV27 with TRBJ1-6, with 9 bases fitting TRBD1. Looked up from germline, CDR1 is MNHEY and CDR2 is SMNVEV (reference sequence). The CDR3 loop spans 15 amino acids. The CDR3 DNA is TGTGCCAGCAGGGACAGGGGAATATATAATGCACCCCTCCACTTT. The encoded protein is CASRDRGIYNAPLHF.

This clonotype was counted many times. CDR3 protein: CASSPYASEDTQYF. The CDR3 coding sequence is TGCGCCAGCAGCCCGTATGCTAGCGAAGATACGCAGTATTTT. The rearrangement links TRBV4-1 to TRBJ2-3, with D possibly TRBD2 on 6 matching bases. This CDR3 comprises 14 residues. Germline V CDR1 and CDR2: MGHRA, YSYEKL. V was trimmed by 4 bases and J by 5 bases, leaving 13 bases between them.

CDR3 amino acids: CASSLDPAGSTEAFF. CDR3 sequence (DNA): TGCGCCAGCAGCTTGGATCCGGCAGGGAGCACTGAAGCTTTCTTT. The chain couples TRBV5-1 to TRBJ1-1; TRBD1 is a possible D gene (5 bases). Germline CDR1 is SGHRS and CDR2 is YFSETQ. There are 15 residues in the CDR3. V lost 0 bases and J 4 bases, leaving 13 bases between the germline ends.